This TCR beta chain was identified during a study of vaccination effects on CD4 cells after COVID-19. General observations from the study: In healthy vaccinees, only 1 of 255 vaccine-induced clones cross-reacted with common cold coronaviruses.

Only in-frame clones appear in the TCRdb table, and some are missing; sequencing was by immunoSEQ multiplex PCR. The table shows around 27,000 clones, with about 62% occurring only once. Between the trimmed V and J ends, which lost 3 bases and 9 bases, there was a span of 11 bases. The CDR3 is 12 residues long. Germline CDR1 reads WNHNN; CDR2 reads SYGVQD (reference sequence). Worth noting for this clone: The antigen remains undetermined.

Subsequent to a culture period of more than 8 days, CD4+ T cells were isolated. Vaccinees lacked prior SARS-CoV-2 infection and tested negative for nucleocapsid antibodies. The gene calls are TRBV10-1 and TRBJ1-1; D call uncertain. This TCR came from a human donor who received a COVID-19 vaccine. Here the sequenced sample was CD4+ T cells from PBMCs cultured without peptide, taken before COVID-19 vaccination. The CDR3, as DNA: TGCGCCAGCAGTGACCAAACTCTCCAAGCTTTCTTT. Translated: CASSDQTLQAFF.